The clone carrying this T cell receptor beta chain was seen a single time. Its cognate antigen is unknown. This record belongs to a study of cytomegalovirus exposure and HLA in healthy donors. Notes on the study in general: More clonal expansion characterized HLA-associated TCR beta chains than equally common others in a later analysis. Cytomegalovirus association was listed for about 150 TCR beta chains. A prior analysis recorded that most TCR beta V segments were productive about 87% or about 30% of the time.

Samples came from healthy bone marrow donors. Germline CDR1 MDHEN, CDR2 SYDVKM. Trimming took 3 bases from V and 6 from J, leaving 11 bases between them. The CDR3 has 13 residues. Primers included in the PCR were 60 Vbeta and 13 Jbeta primers. Method: immunoSEQ multiplex PCR; TCRdb's copy keeps in-frame clones and lacks some. This sample carries roughly 150,000 clones, about 80% of them seen once, and the ten largest clones take less than 2.5%. J is TRBJ1-2 and V is TRBV28, with a weak D call TRBD1 (5 bases). Input material: PBMCs. This TCR derives from a man in his forties or fifties in good health and CMV-seropositive. The CDR3 DNA reads as TGTGCCAGCAGTTTGATAGTCAGGGATGGCTACACCTTC. This encodes CASSLIVRDGYTF.